The rows below give T cell receptor beta chains drawn from one sample of a study of cytomegalovirus exposure and HLA in healthy donors. Measured with immunoSEQ multiplex PCR; TCRdb has only the in-frame clones, and not every one. Of roughly 250,000 clones detected, about 87% appear once; the ten largest clones hold approximately 2.5%. The sample was PBMCs. The origin of the receptors is a man younger than 35 in good health and CMV-seronegative. CDR3s include the opening cysteine and the closing phenylalanine or tryptophan. Fields, in order: clone size, V gene, D gene, J gene, CDR3 DNA, CDR3 protein. A D gene is named only where the DNA matches it firmly. Clone sizes are given selectively: once, few, many, or a class where the clone is expanded.

clone_size: -
v_call: TRBV5-4
d_call: TRBD2
j_call: TRBJ2-7
cdr3_nt: TGTGCCAGCAGCTGGACTAGCGGGAGTCTGTCGGAGCAGTACTTC
cdr3_aa: CASSWTSGSLSEQYF

clone_size: -
v_call: TRBV13
d_call: TRBD1
j_call: TRBJ2-7
cdr3_nt: TGTGCCAGCAGCTTAAGACAGGGTAGGGCCGAGCAGTACTTC
cdr3_aa: CASSLRQGRAEQYF

clone_size: -
v_call: TRBV28
d_call: -
j_call: TRBJ2-7
cdr3_nt: TGTGCCAGCAGTGCGTTGAGCTACGAGCAGTACTTC
cdr3_aa: CASSALSYEQYF

clone_size: -
v_call: TRBV11-2
d_call: TRBD2
j_call: TRBJ2-7
cdr3_nt: TGTGCCAGCAGGAGACTAGCGGGGGCCTACGAGCAGTACTTC
cdr3_aa: CASRRLAGAYEQYF

clone_size: -
v_call: TRBV11-3
d_call: TRBD1
j_call: TRBJ2-7
cdr3_nt: TGTGCCAGCAGCAAACAGACAGGGTTGGGCGAGCAGTACTTC
cdr3_aa: CASSKQTGLGEQYF

clone_size: few
v_call: TRBV6-1
d_call: TRBD1
j_call: TRBJ2-7
cdr3_nt: TGTGCCAGCAGTGATCTGGGACAGGTCAACGAGCAGTACTTC
cdr3_aa: CASSDLGQVNEQYF

clone_size: -
v_call: TRBV12-5
d_call: TRBD1
j_call: TRBJ1-1
cdr3_nt: TGTGCTAGTGGTGCACAGGGGACTGAAGCTTTCTTT
cdr3_aa: CASGAQGTEAFF

clone_size: -
v_call: TRBV10-1
d_call: -
j_call: TRBJ2-3
cdr3_nt: TGCGCCAGCAGTGAGGTTGCGGCGTTCCGCACAGATACGCAGTATTTT
cdr3_aa: CASSEVAAFRTDTQYF

clone_size: -
v_call: TRBV29-1
d_call: -
j_call: TRBJ1-4
cdr3_nt: TGCAGCGTTCCTTGGAGGGAAAAACTGTTTTTT
cdr3_aa: CSVPWREKLFF

clone_size: -
v_call: TRBV5-1
d_call: TRBD2
j_call: TRBJ2-7
cdr3_nt: TGCGCCAGCAGCTCGACTAGCGGGTATGTCTACGAGCAGTACTTC
cdr3_aa: CASSSTSGYVYEQYF

clone_size: once
v_call: TRBV29-1
d_call: -
j_call: TRBJ1-1
cdr3_nt: TGCAGCGTGAGAGAGAACACTGAAGCTTTCTTT
cdr3_aa: CSVRENTEAFF

clone_size: -
v_call: TRBV27
d_call: TRBD1
j_call: TRBJ1-1
cdr3_nt: TGTGCCAGCCGGACAGGTTGGCACACTGAAGCTTTCTTT
cdr3_aa: CASRTGWHTEAFF

clone_size: -
v_call: TRBV10-3
d_call: TRBD2
j_call: TRBJ2-5
cdr3_nt: TGTGCCATCAGAACTAGCGCGCAGGAGGAGACCCAGTACTTC
cdr3_aa: CAIRTSAQEETQYF

clone_size: -
v_call: TRBV27
d_call: -
j_call: TRBJ1-5
cdr3_nt: TGTGCCAGCAGTCCAGACAACCTCGAGCCCCAGCATTTT
cdr3_aa: CASSPDNLEPQHF

clone_size: -
v_call: TRBV5-4
d_call: TRBD1
j_call: TRBJ1-2
cdr3_nt: TGTGCCAGCAGCCCAGCCCAGGGGGCTAACTATGGCTACACCTTC
cdr3_aa: CASSPAQGANYGYTF

clone_size: few
v_call: TRBV7-9
d_call: TRBD2
j_call: TRBJ2-1
cdr3_nt: TGTGCCAGCAGCCTCGGGACTAGCGGGAGCAATGAGCAGTTCTTC
cdr3_aa: CASSLGTSGSNEQFF